What follows are 3 T cell receptor beta chains derived from one specimen sequenced in a study of a mutant IDH1 vaccine in newly diagnosed glioma. As to time point: week 47, end of study. Mutant IDH1 20-mer peptide, at 300 ug, made up each vaccine dose, with topical imiquimod. Clones were read by immunoSEQ multiplex PCR, and TCRdb kept only the in-frame ones, dropping some. The sample gives 30,000 or so clones, around 81% of which show up once; about 28% is in the top ten. These receptors are not linked to any known antigen. Specimen: PBMCs, collected from a glioma patient whose treatment included an IDH1 peptide vaccine. The source is a man younger than 40 with glioma.

In regard to this clone: Mismatch with germline at one junction end may stem from a read error. This chain connects TRBV4-1 to TRBJ2-7; TRBD2 agrees at 10 bases. The CDR3 extends over 14 amino acids. Per the germline V gene, CDR1 is MGHRA and CDR2 is YSYEKL. For the CDR3, the DNA is TGCGCCAGCAGCCAAGGGACTAGCGGAGGAAGGCAGAACTTC. Translating it yields CASSQGTSGGRQNF.

The genes are TRBV7-3 and TRBJ2-7, with D uncertain. This CDR3 contains 13 residues. Germline V lookup: CDR1 SGHTA, CDR2 FQGTGA. Trimming pared 2 bases from V and 6 bases from J, leaving 11 bases between. CDR3 DNA sequence: TGTGCCAGCAGCTTAGGTAGATTGTCCGAGCAGTACTTC. This sequence encodes CASSLGRLSEQYF.

CDR3 bases: TGCGCCAGCAGCTCAGAGACAGGAGCGAACACTGAAGCTTTCTTT. Translated, it gives CASSSETGANTEAFF. The V gene is TRBV5-1, the J gene TRBJ1-1; D may be TRBD1 (6 bases). Germline CDR1 SGHRS, CDR2 YFSETQ. The CDR3 covers 15 residues. The V and J ends lost 3 bases and 1 base respectively, with 13 bases between them. Using reference TRBV5-1 and TRBJ1-1 for the parts outside the CDR3, the full variable domain is KAGVTQTPRYLIKTRGQQVTLSCSPISGHRSVSWYQQTPGQGLQFLFEYFSETQRNKGNFPGRFSGRQFSNSRSEMNVSTLELGDSALYLCASSSETGANTEAFFGQGTRLTVV.